The sequence of this TCR beta chain was determined in a study of blood T cells in healthy people across ages. Across the whole study: Capture via template switching afforded approximately one barcoded beta molecule per two T cells.

Notes on this clonotype: The antigen is undetermined.

Alongside a J-beta primer mix, a sample-barcoded 5' primer served in a second PCR lasting 7 to 11 cycles. TCRdb reanalysed the 5' RACE reads using MiXCR and keeps one entry per CDR3 protein. The sample holds 900,000 to 950,000 distinct CDR3 sequences; about 29% are singletons and the top ten take roughly a tenth. Between the trimmed V and J ends, which lost 4 bases and 0 bases, there was a span of 14 bases. The CDR3 covers 16 residues. The germline gives CDR1 SGHKS, CDR2 YYEKEE (reference sequence). Samples had at least 6 million PBMCs isolated from them. Study-level results: PBMCs left unsorted prevented a conclusive naive versus antigen-experienced comparison.

The data were also submitted as part of a second study, on T cells of mothers and their children. That publication notes: The study recruited a few healthy Caucasian mothers and their six children as donors.

This clonotype was obtained from a woman in her thirties or forties in good health. What was sequenced was blood. J is TRBJ2-1 and V is TRBV5-5; D is perhaps TRBD2 (6 bases). CDR3 nucleotide sequence: TGTGCCAGCAGCCCCGGACTCGGGGGCTCCTACAATGAGCAGTTCTTC. Amino acids: CASSPGLGGSYNEQFF.